The 14 T cell receptor beta chains below all came from one sample that was sequenced in a study of T cell changes during pregnancy in multiple sclerosis. Measured with immunoSEQ multiplex PCR; TCRdb has only the in-frame clones, and not every one. The sample lists about 130,000 clones, approximately 96% occurring once. The sequences come from peripheral blood, collected after pregnancy. These receptors came from a female donor with multiple sclerosis, enrolled in a pregnancy study.

V and J are TRBV4-3 and TRBJ1-5; D gene unclear. CDR3 length: 14 amino acids. Germline loops: CDR1 LGHNA, CDR2 YSLEER. Trimming pared 6 bases from V and 6 bases from J, leaving 15 bases between. CDR3 DNA: TGCGCCAGCAGTTACTTGCTTCGAAGTCAGCCCCAGCATTTT. Encoded protein: CASSYLLRSQPQHF.

V and J are TRBV5-8 and TRBJ2-3, with D perhaps TRBD1 (7 bases). Germline V gene lookup returns CDR1 SGHTS and CDR2 YDEGEE. This CDR3 region has 15 residues. V lost 1 base, J lost 6 bases, and 15 bases lay in between. CDR3 bases: TGTGCCAGCAGCTTGAGGAGGGGGCGGAGTGATACGCAGTATTTT. It specifies CASSLRRGRSDTQYF.

The chain has TRBV5-1 and TRBJ2-7; TRBD1 matches at 9 bases. The CDR3 sequence is 15 residues long. The V and J ends lost 4 bases and 0 bases, in that order; junction bases with no gene match: 5. CDR1 and CDR2 from the germline V gene are SGHRS and YFSETQ. The CDR3 DNA reads TGCGCCAGCAGCACAGAGACAGGGGGCTCCTACGAGCAGTACTTC. Translating gives CASSTETGGSYEQYF. The entire variable domain, with the rest obtained from reference TRBV5-1 and TRBJ2-7, is as follows: KAGVTQTPRYLIKTRGQQVTLSCSPISGHRSVSWYQQTPGQGLQFLFEYFSETQRNKGNFPGRFSGRQFSNSRSEMNVSTLELGDSALYLCASSTETGGSYEQYFGPGTRLTVT.

V usage is TRBV7-9 and J usage is TRBJ1-3, with D unclear. Trimming took off 5 bases at V and 2 bases at J, with 22 bases between the two ends. CDR1 is SEHNR and CDR2 is FQNEAQ in the germline V gene (reference sequence). CDR3 size: 18 residues. CDR3 DNA sequence: TGTGCCAGCAGCCCAACCCAGCTCTTCGGGATTACTGGAAACACCATATATTTT. The encoded protein is CASSPTQLFGITGNTIYF.

The chain uses TRBV19 and TRBJ1-2, with D possibly TRBD1 on 6 matching bases. The CDR3 extends over 15 amino acids. V shed 4 bases and J shed 5 bases, with 17 bases lying between them. The V gene's germline CDR1 is LNHDA and CDR2 SQIVND (reference sequence). The CDR3 DNA follows: TGTGCCAGTAGTAGAGACAGGACTCATTGGTATGGCTACACCTTC. Translation gives CASSRDRTHWYGYTF.

Here the CDR3 DNA reads TGTGCCAGCAGCCGGACAGGGAACGGGTATGGCTACACCTTC. It specifies CASSRTGNGYGYTF. The chain recombines TRBV28 with TRBJ1-2, with TRBD1 matching over 8 bases. With 6 bases clipped from V and 5 bases from J, the junction kept 8 bases outside the gene matches. Germline assignment: CDR1 MDHEN and CDR2 SYDVKM. This CDR3 spans 14 amino acids.

V usage is TRBV19 and J usage is TRBJ2-1, with TRBD2 as a possible D gene (5 bases). The V and J ends lost 3 bases and 5 bases respectively, with 17 bases between them. CDR1 is LNHDA, CDR2 SQIVND, per germline (reference sequence). CDR3 length: 16 amino acids. This chain's CDR3 is CASSIPGNPWHNEQFF. The CDR3 DNA is TGTGCCAGTAGTATCCCCGGGAACCCCTGGCACAATGAGCAGTTCTTC. The variable domain in full, completed from reference TRBV19 and TRBJ2-1, reads DGGITQSPKYLFRKEGQNVTLSCEQNLNHDAMYWYRQDPGQGLRLIYYSQIVNDFQKGDIAEGYSVSREKKESFPLTVTSAQKNPTAFYLCASSIPGNPWHNEQFFGPGTRLTVL.

This sequence joins TRBV29-1 and TRBJ2-1, with 14 bases that match TRBD2. Germline assignment: CDR1 SQVTM and CDR2 ANQGSEA. Unmatched junction bases numbered 4, after V lost 7 bases and J lost 8 bases. CDR3 size: 13 residues. CDR3 DNA sequence: TGCAGCGCCTGGACTAGCGGGAGGTATGAGCAGTTCTTC. Translated: CSAWTSGRYEQFF.

This chain joins TRBV25-1 and TRBJ1-2; the match to TRBD1 covers 8 bases. CDR1 MGHDK and CDR2 SYGVNS come from the germline V gene. The CDR3 consists of 11 residues. V was clipped by 7 bases and J by 9 bases; unmatched bases: 4. This CDR3 reads CASTGGGRYTF. The CDR3 coding sequence is TGTGCCAGCACAGGGGGCGGTCGCTACACCTTC.

This chain joins TRBV7-2 and TRBJ1-2, with unresolved D. The CDR3 extends over 14 amino acids. Germline V gives CDR1 SGHTA, CDR2 FQGNSA. V lost 5 bases and J lost 5, with 15 bases in between. As DNA, the CDR3 is TGTGCCAGCAGCATAACGACCCACGGGTATGGCTACACCTTC. Translated: CASSITTHGYGYTF.

The chain joins TRBV2 to TRBJ2-7, with 7 bases matching TRBD2. After removal of 3 bases from V and 2 bases from J, the junction contained 4 bases not matched to a gene. Germline CDR1 reads SNHLY; CDR2 reads FYNNEI. The CDR3 covers 14 residues. CDR3 in amino acids: CASSEASGAYEQYF. CDR3 DNA sequence: TGTGCCAGCAGTGAGGCTAGCGGTGCCTACGAGCAGTACTTC.

The chain has TRBV5-1 and TRBJ2-7; 13 bases fit TRBD2. CDR3 length: 14 amino acids. V was clipped by 4 bases and J by 6 bases; unmatched bases: 4. Germline lookup yields CDR1 SGHRS and CDR2 YFSETQ. CDR3 residues: CASSPLAGGGEQYF. CDR3 bases: TGCGCCAGCAGCCCACTAGCGGGAGGGGGCGAGCAGTACTTC.

This chain connects TRBV5-8 to TRBJ1-2; tentatively, D is TRBD1 (6 bases). CDR1 is SGHTS, CDR2 YDEGEE, per germline. The V end was cut by 2 bases, the J end by 8 bases, with 19 bases between. CDR3 length: 15 residues. The CDR3 loop reads CASSFGQSQRLGYTF. The CDR3 nucleotides read TGTGCCAGCAGCTTCGGACAGAGCCAACGTCTGGGCTACACCTTC.

The chain combines TRBV13 with TRBJ2-1; 8 bases are shared with TRBD1. The V and J ends lost 6 bases and 5 bases, in that order; junction bases with no gene match: 6. This CDR3 is built from 14 residues. Germline CDR1 reads PRHDT; CDR2 reads FYEKMQ (reference sequence). The CDR3 coding sequence is TGTGCCAGCAGGCGACAGGGGAGAAACAATGAGCAGTTCTTC. This codes for CASRRQGRNNEQFF. Full variable domain (rest looked up from reference TRBV13 and TRBJ2-1): AAGVIQSPRHLIKEKRETATLKCYPIPRHDTVYWYQQGPGQDPQFLISFYEKMQSDKGSIPDRFSAQQFSDYHSELNMSSLELGDSALYFCASRRQGRNNEQFFGPGTRLTVL.